Each of the 31 T cell receptor beta chains below was sequenced from the same sample in a study of blood T cells in healthy people across ages. The authors ran a second PCR of roughly 6 to 12 cycles using a sample-barcoded 5' primer and a J-beta primer mix. TCRdb analysed the 5' RACE reads with MiXCR anew, one entry per CDR3 protein. In the table there are about 840,000 distinct CDR3 sequences, under 35% of which are singletons. These data also formed part of another study, on T cells of mothers and their children.

The specimen was blood. These receptors came from a woman aged 40 to 50 in good health.

There are many counts of this clonotype. V and J are TRBV25-1 and TRBJ2-3; TRBD1 matches 9 bases. The length of the CDR3 is 17 residues. Germline V gives CDR1 MGHDK, CDR2 SYGVNS. Trimming cost V 4 bases and J 1 base; bases outside gene matches: 9. DNA of the CDR3: TGTGCCAGCAGTGGATCACCCCGGGACAGGGGCACAGATACGCAGTATTTT. Its protein is CASSGSPRDRGTDTQYF.

This clonotype occurred many times. V is TRBV7-2 and J is TRBJ2-5, with TRBD2 identical over 8 bases. CDR1 SGHTA and CDR2 FQGNSA come from the germline V gene. The CDR3 sequence is 18 residues long. J was trimmed by 1 base and V by 1 base; bases with no gene match: 11. As DNA, the CDR3 is TGTGCCAGCAGCTTAGAGGGGTTGGGACTAGTCTTCCAAGAGACCCAGTACTTC. Its protein product is CASSLEGLGLVFQETQYF.

The chain uses TRBV11-2 and TRBJ1-1, with D unclear. Between the trimmed V and J ends, which lost 0 bases and 5 bases, there was a span of 13 bases. CDR3 length: 15 amino acids. Per germline, CDR1 SGHAT and CDR2 FQNNGV. CDR3 coding DNA: TGTGCCAGCAGCTTAGATCCGGGTGTGTGGACTGAAGCTTTCTTT. It specifies CASSLDPGVWTEAFF. Drawing the rest from reference TRBV11-2 and TRBJ1-1, the complete variable domain is EAGVAQSPRYKIIEKRQSVAFWCNPISGHATLYWYQQILGQGPKLLIQFQNNGVVDDSQLPKDRFSAERLKGVDSTLKIQPAKLEDSAVYLCASSLDPGVWTEAFFGQGTRLTVV.

A few counts support this clonotype. This chain connects TRBV5-1 to TRBJ1-2; D is possibly TRBD1 (6 bases). The CDR3 runs to 14 residues. Germline values: CDR1 SGHRS, CDR2 YFSETQ. Trimming removed 4 bases from V and 6 bases from J, with 16 bases in between. The CDR3 protein is CASSAQDSRHGYTF. The DNA of the CDR3 is TGCGCCAGCAGCGCACAGGACAGCCGCCATGGCTACACCTTC.

The table lists this clonotype with a few counts. The gene calls are TRBV20-1 and TRBJ1-5; perhaps TRBD1 as D (5 bases). Trimming shortened V by 3 bases and J by 0 bases, and 12 bases separated the two germline ends. Per germline, CDR1 DFQATT and CDR2 SNEGSKA (reference sequence). CDR3 length: 15 amino acids. The DNA for the CDR3 is TGCAGTGCTAGCCCGGGGCCGGATAGCAATCAGCCCCAGCATTTT. As protein: CSASPGPDSNQPQHF.

This clonotype was seen a few times. This chain connects TRBV4-1 to TRBJ1-1; D ambiguous. Deletions cut 7 bases from V and 0 bases from J, with 12 bases between. Germline V gene data show CDR1 as MGHRA and CDR2 as YSYEKL. This CDR3 comprises 14 residues. CDR3 sequence: CASNAPSLNTEAFF. CDR3 sequence (DNA): TGCGCCAGCAACGCTCCTTCCTTGAACACTGAAGCTTTCTTT.

About this clonotype: This could be a read error, since a much larger clone is one nucleotide away. The rearrangement uses TRBV27 and TRBJ1-2, with 10 bases fitting TRBD1. Germline V lookup: CDR1 MNHEY, CDR2 SMNVEV (reference sequence). This CDR3 is 15 amino acids long. The CDR3 region has the DNA TGTACCAGCAGTTTCGGATTGGGACAGGGGTATGGCTACACCTTC. The encoded protein is CTSSFGLGQGYGYTF.

This clonotype was picked up many times. This chain connects TRBV12-3 or TRBV12-4 to TRBJ2-5; 8 bases fit TRBD1. This CDR3 comprises 15 residues. V shed 3 bases and J 5 bases; nucleotides not matched to a gene: 8. The CDR3 loop is CASSFRRTGRETQYF. CDR3 nucleotide sequence: TGTGCCAGCAGTTTCAGACGGACAGGGCGGGAGACCCAGTACTTC.

The genes are TRBV7-6 and TRBJ2-7; D gene ambiguous. Trimming took off 5 bases at V and 4 bases at J, with 12 bases between the two ends. Germline V gene sequence: CDR1 SGHVS, CDR2 FNYEAQ. CDR3 length: 13 amino acids. CDR3 amino acids: CASSNLGQYEQYF. The CDR3 DNA sequence: TGTGCCAGCAGCAATCTTGGGCAGTACGAGCAGTACTTC. Drawing the rest from reference TRBV7-6 and TRBJ2-7, the complete variable domain is GAGVSQSPRYKVTKRGQDVALRCDPISGHVSLYWYRQALGQGPEFLTYFNYEAQQDKSGLPNDRFSAERPEGSISTLTIQRTEQRDSAMYRCASSNLGQYEQYFGPGTRLTVT.

On this clonotype: The junction does not match germline at one end; this may be a read error. The chain is built from TRBV18 and TRBJ1-2; 12 nucleotides line up with TRBD1. The germline V gene encodes CDR1 KGHSH and CDR2 LQKENI. CDR3 size: 13 residues. CDR3: CVSSPGTGGGYTF. The CDR3 bases are TGTGTCAGCTCACCCGGGACAGGGGGCGGCTACACCTTC.

J is TRBJ2-1 and V is TRBV14, with D hard to call. CDR1 SGHDN and CDR2 FVKESK come from the germline V gene. The CDR3 sequence is 16 residues long. Trimming took 4 bases from V and 6 from J, leaving 19 bases between them. The CDR3 loop is CASSPTLTAWGNEQFF. In DNA, the CDR3 is TGTGCCAGCAGCCCAACATTGACCGCCTGGGGCAATGAGCAGTTCTTC.

The rearrangement joins TRBV6-5 to TRBJ1-2; the D gene is possibly TRBD1 (6 bases). CDR1 and CDR2 (germline): MNHEY, SVGAGI. The CDR3 spans 15 residues. The V end lost 4 bases, the J end lost 2 bases, and 14 bases lay between the germline ends. CDR3 residues: CASSSTGGGNYGYTF. The CDR3 DNA is TGTGCCAGCAGTTCGACAGGTGGAGGGAACTATGGCTACACCTTC.

The rearrangement links TRBV7-9 to TRBJ1-1; D unresolved. CDR1 and CDR2 (germline): SEHNR, FQNEAQ (reference sequence). Trimming shortened V by 9 bases and J by 0 bases, and 14 bases separated the two germline ends. The CDR3 sequence is 14 residues long. CDR3 nucleotides: TGTGCCAGTACCCTTCTCGCCCTGAACACTGAAGCTTTCTTT. This gives the protein CASTLLALNTEAFF.

This clonotype was observed a handful of times. The CDR3 region has the DNA TGCGCCAGCAGAAAGGGACTAGCGGGACGCACAGATACGCAGTATTTT. Protein: CASRKGLAGRTDTQYF. V and J are TRBV5-1 and TRBJ2-3; TRBD2 agrees at 13 bases. The CDR3 totals 16 residues. J lost 1 base, V lost 5 bases, and 4 bases had no gene match. Germline CDR1 SGHRS, CDR2 YFSETQ.

This clonotype was seen a few times. V and J are TRBV21-1 and TRBJ1-5. TRBV21-1 is a listed pseudogene. The CDR3 consists of 15 residues. CDR3 amino acids: CASRKIGNSNQPQHF. The CDR3 DNA follows: TGTGCCAGCCGCAAAATAGGCAATAGCAATCAGCCCCAGCATTTT.

The chain couples TRBV28 to TRBJ2-3; maybe TRBD1 (6 bases). The CDR3 totals 14 residues. V gave up 7 bases and J gave up 2 bases, with 13 bases separating them. Germline CDR1 is MDHEN and CDR2 is SYDVKM. DNA of the CDR3: TGTGCCAGCAAAAGGGGGACATCCACAGATACGCAGTATTTT. Its translation: CASKRGTSTDTQYF.

The V call is TRBV7-2, the J call TRBJ2-7; TRBD2 matches 7 bases. The CDR3 is 13 amino acids. V gave up 7 bases and J gave up 7 bases; unmatched junction bases: 10. CDR1 and CDR2 from the germline V gene are SGHTA and FQGNSA. The CDR3 coding sequence is TGTGCCAGCACCCTAGCGGCTGGCGGGGAGCAGTACTTC. Encoded protein: CASTLAAGGEQYF.

The chain combines TRBV11-2 with TRBJ2-2, with D tentatively TRBD2 (5 bases). The CDR3 extends over 16 amino acids. V was trimmed by 4 bases and J by 2 bases, leaving 14 bases between them. CDR1 is SGHAT and CDR2 is FQNNGV in the germline V gene. The CDR3 loop is CASSYRGQINTGELFF. CDR3 in DNA: TGTGCCAGCAGCTATCGAGGGCAGATCAACACCGGGGAGCTGTTTTTT.

This clonotype was counted a few times. The chain links TRBV2 to TRBJ2-6; no clear D. Deletions cut 5 bases from V and 4 bases from J, with 9 bases between. The CDR3 totals 14 residues. Germline V gene data show CDR1 as SNHLY and CDR2 as FYNNEI. The CDR3 here is CASSSGYGANVLTF. As DNA, the CDR3 is TGTGCCAGCAGTTCCGGGTACGGGGCCAACGTCCTGACTTTC.

This clonotype has at least ten counts. The chain combines TRBV14 with TRBJ2-1; D gene ambiguous. This CDR3 has 12 residues. Germline loops: CDR1 SGHDN, CDR2 FVKESK. V gave up 2 bases and J gave up 6 bases, with 5 bases separating them. CDR3 DNA sequence: TGTGCCAGCAGCCAAAGAAGCAATGAGCAGTTCTTC. It yields the protein CASSQRSNEQFF.

This clonotype was seen many times. The genes are TRBV6-4 and TRBJ2-1, with 10 nucleotides matching TRBD2. V lost 2 bases to trimming and J lost 7 bases; unmatched junction nucleotides: 8. Germline V gives CDR1 MRHNA, CDR2 SNTAGT. The CDR3 sequence is 16 residues long. The chain's CDR3 is CASSDLGLAAVNEQFF. CDR3 DNA sequence: TGTGCCAGCAGTGACCTCGGACTAGCGGCGGTAAATGAGCAGTTCTTC.

This clonotype was observed many times. The V call is TRBV11-2, the J call TRBJ2-7, with 10 bases matching TRBD2. The CDR3 has 16 amino acids. The V gene end was trimmed by 5 bases and the J gene end by 5 bases; junction bases not matched to a gene: 12. Germline V gene lookup returns CDR1 SGHAT and CDR2 FQNNGV. The CDR3 spells CASSPGKLAGSDEQYF. As DNA, the CDR3 is TGTGCCAGCAGCCCGGGGAAACTAGCGGGGTCGGACGAGCAGTACTTC.

The chain links TRBV7-2 to TRBJ1-5, with D uncertain. The CDR3 runs 17 residues. V was trimmed by 0 bases and J by 0 bases, leaving 12 bases between them. Germline V gene sequence: CDR1 SGHTA, CDR2 FQGNSA. The CDR3 coding sequence is TGTGCCAGCAGCTTAGCAGTAACGACTTCTAGCAATCAGCCCCAGCATTTT. Protein product: CASSLAVTTSSNQPQHF.

The V call is TRBV20-1, the J call TRBJ1-1; 8 bases map to TRBD1. Germline-derived CDR1 and CDR2 are DFQATT and SNEGSKA (reference sequence). Trimming at V came to 1 base and at J to 5 bases, leaving 6 bases not matched to a gene. The CDR3 contains 14 residues. The CDR3 nucleotides are TGCAGTGCTAGAGCTAGGACAGGGCAAACTGAAGCTTTCTTT. Translated, it gives CSARARTGQTEAFF.

This clonotype has just a few counts. The V and J genes are TRBV12-1 and TRBJ1-2; whether TRBD1, the table's D call, matches the DNA was not checked. TRBV12-1 counts as a pseudogene. CDR3 length: 15 amino acids. The CDR3 DNA reads TGTGTCAGCACCCTCGACAGGAAGGTCATCTATGGCTACACCTTC. This translates into CVSTLDRKVIYGYTF.

In this sample, this clonotype turned up many times. This sequence joins TRBV28 and TRBJ2-7, with TRBD1 identical over 7 bases. From germline, CDR1 is MDHEN and CDR2 SYDVKM. This CDR3 region has 13 residues. Trimming at V came to 8 bases and at J to 3 bases, leaving 7 bases not matched to a gene. In nucleotides, the CDR3 is TGTGCCAGCTGGACAGGAATAAACTACGAGCAGTACTTC. Its protein product is CASWTGINYEQYF.

The chain has TRBV19 and TRBJ1-1; no firm D call. V dropped 3 bases and J dropped 7 bases, with 12 bases sitting between them. Per germline, CDR1 LNHDA and CDR2 SQIVND (reference sequence). The CDR3 has 13 residues. The CDR3 DNA sequence: TGTGCCAGTAGTATTACGGGCAGCGTTGAAGCTTTCTTT. Its translation: CASSITGSVEAFF.

The chain links TRBV7-3 to TRBJ1-2, with a tentative D call TRBD1 (6 bases). Trimming pared 7 bases from V and 5 bases from J, leaving 20 bases between. The CDR3 is 15 amino acids. Germline V CDR1 and CDR2: SGHTA, FQGTGA. As DNA, the CDR3 is TGTGCCAGCACCCCGTCTGGGGGGGCGTCTTATGGCTACACCTTC. Protein product: CASTPSGGASYGYTF.

Remarks on this clonotype: One end of the junction does not line up with germline, which may come from a read error. This chain links TRBV20-1 with TRBJ2-7, with no clear D. Germline CDR1 reads DFQATT; CDR2 reads SNEGSKA (reference sequence). This CDR3 spans 12 amino acids. The chain's CDR3 is CSARGATYGQYF. In DNA, the CDR3 is TGCAGTGCTAGAGGAGCGACCTACGGGCAGTACTTC.

As for this clonotype: A clone one base away is much larger, so this may be a read error. The chain recombines TRBV12-3 or TRBV12-4 with TRBJ1-2, with D possibly TRBD1 on 6 matching bases. This CDR3 contains 13 residues. V was cut by 6 bases and J by 10 bases, with 18 bases left in between. CDR3 in amino acids: CASSPTGIDDYTF. CDR3 bases: TGTGCCAGCAGCCCCACAGGGATCGATGACTACACCTTC.

Notes on this clonotype: The junction departs from germline at one end; a sequencing error may be responsible. The V and J genes are TRBV5-5 and TRBJ2-5; 8 nucleotides agree with TRBD1. Germline V gene lookup returns CDR1 SGHKS and CDR2 YYEKEE (reference sequence). The CDR3 is made up of 15 amino acids. The CDR3 sequence is CSSSWGDRTWETQYF. In DNA, the CDR3 is TGTTCCAGCAGCTGGGGGGACAGGACCTGGGAGACCCAGTACTTC.